One and the same sample provided the 3 T cell receptor beta chains below, sequenced in a study of T cell repertoires in cytomegalovirus infection. In TCRdb, the reads were re-called with MiXCR into one record per CDR3 protein. The data contain tens of thousands of distinct CDR3 sequences, around 3.8% of them singletons. Sequencing used PBMCs. These receptors came from a human donor in good health (CMV status not recorded). Some clones in this sample may be carry-over from other donors' samples.

At least ten counts were recorded for this clonotype. The gene calls are TRBV10-3 and TRBJ1-1; maybe TRBD1 (5 bases). Germline V gene data show CDR1 as ENHRY and CDR2 as SYGVKD. CDR3 size: 15 residues. Trimming left V 4 bases short and J 3 bases short, with 15 bases between. This CDR3 reads CAISGVQVGDTEAFF. The CDR3 region has the DNA TGTGCCATCAGTGGAGTCCAGGTAGGGGACACTGAAGCTTTCTTT.

This clonotype came up many times. The chain combines TRBV5-4 with TRBJ2-7, with TRBD2 as a possible D gene (6 bases). Trimming cost V 1 base and J 0 bases, with 14 bases left between them. Germline-derived CDR1 and CDR2 are SGHNT and YYREEE (reference sequence). CDR3 length: 16 amino acids. CDR3 sequence (DNA): TGTGCCAGCAGCTTGACGGGACTTACGTACTCCTACGAGCAGTACTTC. Residues: CASSLTGLTYSYEQYF.

This clonotype was counted ten times or more. This rearrangement joins TRBV7-6 to TRBJ2-7; TRBD2 matches 9 bases. The V segment lost 5 bases and the J segment 7 bases; nucleotides outside the gene matches: 12. Per the germline V gene, CDR1 is SGHVS and CDR2 is FNYEAQ. CDR3 size: 15 residues. CDR3 in amino acids: CASSQRAGGYEEQYF. CDR3 in DNA: TGTGCCAGCAGCCAACGAGCGGGGGGATATGAGGAGCAGTACTTC.